This T cell receptor (beta chain) was identified during a study of blood T cell repertoires in COVID-19. Study in general: Collection of acute and convalescent COVID-19 samples took place in the United States, Italy and Spain. T cells, B-cell-depleted T cells, or PBMCs provided the cDNA or gDNA that served as material.

J lost 4 bases, V lost 6 bases, and 7 bases had no gene match. The CDR3 sequence is 15 residues long. Per germline, CDR1 SEHNR and CDR2 FQNEAQ (reference sequence). Source study methods: Amplified reference gene primers provided the basis for estimating nucleated cell counts. Some clones are missing from TCRdb's copy, which holds only in-frame ones; the method was immunoSEQ multiplex PCR. V and J calls and clone size are those listed in that table; D and trimming were worked out from the DNA. The sample has tens of thousands of clones, around 80% seen once. This clone was seen a handful of times. This sequence originates from a woman aged 80 or older with active or convalescent COVID-19. Sequenced input: peripheral blood. The V gene is TRBV7-9, the J gene TRBJ2-2; 8 bases are a match to TRBD2. For the CDR3, the DNA is TGTGCCAGCAGGCCCGGGACTAGAGGCACCGGGGAGCTGTTTTTT. Its translation is CASRPGTRGTGELFF.